This T cell receptor (beta chain) was captured by sequencing in a study of long-term antiretroviral therapy in people with HIV. The germline V gene encodes CDR1 SGDLS and CDR2 YYNGEE. The CDR3 length is 17 residues. V lost 0 bases and J lost 5, with 21 bases in between. Researchers report immunoSEQ v3.0 was run at survey level. Profiled with immunoSEQ multiplex PCR; TCRdb holds only in-frame clones, not every one. Here the sample spans 25,000 to 30,000 clones, roughly 90% being singletons. V gene TRBV9 combines with J gene TRBJ2-7; D is unclear. The material was unsorted PBMCs, obtained 1.8 years after starting antiretroviral therapy. This clonotype was sampled from a woman between 18 and 29 years old with HIV. The CDR3 DNA follows: TGTGCCAGCAGCGTAGATGGGTGGGCAGGTGAAACGAACGAGCAGTACTTC. It translates to CASSVDGWAGETNEQYF.